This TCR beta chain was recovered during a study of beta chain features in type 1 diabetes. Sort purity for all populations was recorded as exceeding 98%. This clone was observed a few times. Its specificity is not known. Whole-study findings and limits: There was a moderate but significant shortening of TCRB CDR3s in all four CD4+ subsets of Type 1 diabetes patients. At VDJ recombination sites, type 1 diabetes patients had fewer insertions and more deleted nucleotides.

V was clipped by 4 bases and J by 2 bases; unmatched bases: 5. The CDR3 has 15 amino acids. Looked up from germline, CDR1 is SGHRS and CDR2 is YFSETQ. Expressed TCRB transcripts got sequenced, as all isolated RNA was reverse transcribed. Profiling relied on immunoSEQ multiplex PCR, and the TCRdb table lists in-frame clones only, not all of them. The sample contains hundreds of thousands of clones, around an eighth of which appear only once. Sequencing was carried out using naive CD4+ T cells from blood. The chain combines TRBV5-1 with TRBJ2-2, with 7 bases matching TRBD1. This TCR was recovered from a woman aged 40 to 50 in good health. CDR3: CASSPGQVNTGELFF. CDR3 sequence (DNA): TGCGCCAGCAGCCCTGGACAGGTCAACACCGGGGAGCTGTTTTTT.